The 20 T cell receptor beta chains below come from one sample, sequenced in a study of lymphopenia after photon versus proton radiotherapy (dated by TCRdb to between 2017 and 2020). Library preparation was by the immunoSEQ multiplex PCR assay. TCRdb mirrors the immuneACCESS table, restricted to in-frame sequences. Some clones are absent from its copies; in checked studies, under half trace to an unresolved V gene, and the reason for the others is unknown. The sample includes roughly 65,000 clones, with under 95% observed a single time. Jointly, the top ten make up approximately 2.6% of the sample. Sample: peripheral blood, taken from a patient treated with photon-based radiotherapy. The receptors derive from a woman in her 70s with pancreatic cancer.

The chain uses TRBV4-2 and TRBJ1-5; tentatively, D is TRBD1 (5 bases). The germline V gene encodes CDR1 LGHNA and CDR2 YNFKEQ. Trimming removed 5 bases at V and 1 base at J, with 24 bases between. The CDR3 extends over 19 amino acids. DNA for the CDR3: TGTGCCAGCAGCTCTTCCACAGGTAGCACTGGAGGGAGCAATCAGCCCCAGCATTTT. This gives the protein CASSSSTGSTGGSNQPQHF.

DNA for the CDR3: TGCAGCGTTGAAGAAGGGGGCCGCACTGAAGCTTTCTTT. Translated, it gives CSVEEGGRTEAFF. This chain links TRBV29-1 with TRBJ1-1; 7 bases are shared with TRBD1. The V and J ends lost 0 bases and 4 bases, in that order; junction bases with no gene match: 2. The CDR3 runs 13 residues. Germline loops: CDR1 SQVTM, CDR2 ANQGSEA.

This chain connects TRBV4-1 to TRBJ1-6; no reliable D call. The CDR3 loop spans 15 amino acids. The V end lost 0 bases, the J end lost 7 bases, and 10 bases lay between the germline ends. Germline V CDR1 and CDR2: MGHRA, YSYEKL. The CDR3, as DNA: TGCGCCAGCAGCCAAGATGGTGGGATCAATTCACCCCTCCACTTT. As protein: CASSQDGGINSPLHF.

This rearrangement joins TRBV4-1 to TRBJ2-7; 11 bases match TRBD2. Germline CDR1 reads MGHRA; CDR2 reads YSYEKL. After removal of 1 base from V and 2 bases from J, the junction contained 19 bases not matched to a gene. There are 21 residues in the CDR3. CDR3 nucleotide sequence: TGCGCCAGCAGCCAAGGACTTGGGACCATTAGCGGGAGGGCCCTTCCCTACGAGCAGTACTTC. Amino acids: CASSQGLGTISGRALPYEQYF.

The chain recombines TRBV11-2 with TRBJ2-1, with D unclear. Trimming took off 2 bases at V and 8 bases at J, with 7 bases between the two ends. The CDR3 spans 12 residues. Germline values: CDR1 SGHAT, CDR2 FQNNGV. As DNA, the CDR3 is TGTGCCAGCAGCTTAAGTCCGTATGAGCAGTTCTTC. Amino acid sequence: CASSLSPYEQFF.

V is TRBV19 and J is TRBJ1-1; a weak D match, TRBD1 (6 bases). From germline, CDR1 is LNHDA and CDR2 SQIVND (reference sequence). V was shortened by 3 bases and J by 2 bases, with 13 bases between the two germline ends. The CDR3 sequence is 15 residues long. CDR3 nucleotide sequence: TGTGCCAGTAGTATGGCGACAGGATTTAACACTGAAGCTTTCTTT. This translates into CASSMATGFNTEAFF.

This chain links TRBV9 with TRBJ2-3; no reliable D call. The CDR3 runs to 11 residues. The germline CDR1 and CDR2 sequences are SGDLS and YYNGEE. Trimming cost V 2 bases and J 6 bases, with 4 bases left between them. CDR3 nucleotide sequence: TGTGCCAGCAGCGTCGACGATACGCAGTATTTT. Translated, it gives CASSVDDTQYF.

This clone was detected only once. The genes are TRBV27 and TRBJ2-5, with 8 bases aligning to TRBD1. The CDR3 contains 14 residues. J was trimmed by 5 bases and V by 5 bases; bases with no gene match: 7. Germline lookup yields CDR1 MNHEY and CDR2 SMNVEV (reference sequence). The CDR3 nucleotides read TGTGCCAGCAGTAGACAGGACAGGGCGGAGACCCAGTACTTC. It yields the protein CASSRQDRAETQYF.

The CDR3 DNA sequence: TGTGCCTGGAGTGTAGGTCCAGGGGACTACGAGCAGTACTTC. Translated, it gives CAWSVGPGDYEQYF. This rearrangement joins TRBV30 to TRBJ2-7, with D perhaps TRBD1 (6 bases). V was pared by 0 bases and J by 3 bases, with 12 bases between. Germline V gives CDR1 GTSNPN, CDR2 SVGIG (reference sequence). This CDR3 is built from 14 residues. The variable domain in full, with the rest retrieved from reference TRBV30 and TRBJ2-7, is SQTIHQWPATLVQPVGSPLSLECTVEGTSNPNLYWYRQAAGRGLQLLFYSVGIGQISSEVPQNLSASRPQDRQFILSSKKLLLSDSGFYLCAWSVGPGDYEQYFGPGTRLTVT.

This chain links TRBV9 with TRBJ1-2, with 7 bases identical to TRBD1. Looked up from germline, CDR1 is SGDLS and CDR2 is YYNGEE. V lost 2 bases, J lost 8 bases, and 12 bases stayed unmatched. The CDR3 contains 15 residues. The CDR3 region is CASSVAGQTRGGYTF. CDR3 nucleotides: TGTGCCAGCAGCGTCGCGGGACAGACCCGAGGAGGCTACACCTTC.

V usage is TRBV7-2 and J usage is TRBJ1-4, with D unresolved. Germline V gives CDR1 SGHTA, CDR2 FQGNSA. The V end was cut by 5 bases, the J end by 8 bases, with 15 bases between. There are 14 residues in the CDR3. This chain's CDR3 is CASSPPAGGEKLFF. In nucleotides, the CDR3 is TGTGCCAGCAGCCCTCCGGCGGGAGGAGAAAAACTGTTTTTT.

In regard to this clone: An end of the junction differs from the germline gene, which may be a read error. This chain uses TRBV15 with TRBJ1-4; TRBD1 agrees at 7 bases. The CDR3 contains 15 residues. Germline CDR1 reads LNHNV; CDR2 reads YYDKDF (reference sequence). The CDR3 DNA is TGTGCCACCAGTAGAGCCGGGACAGCTAATGAAAAACTGTTTTTT. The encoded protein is CATSRAGTANEKLFF.

As DNA, the CDR3 is TGTGCCTGGAGTGAGGTCCCTCGGGAACTGTTTTTT. Encoded protein: CAWSEVPRELFF. The chain recombines TRBV30 with TRBJ1-4; D gene ambiguous. V was cut by 1 base and J by 12 bases, with 12 bases left in between. CDR1 and CDR2 (germline): GTSNPN, SVGIG (reference sequence). The CDR3 runs 12 residues.

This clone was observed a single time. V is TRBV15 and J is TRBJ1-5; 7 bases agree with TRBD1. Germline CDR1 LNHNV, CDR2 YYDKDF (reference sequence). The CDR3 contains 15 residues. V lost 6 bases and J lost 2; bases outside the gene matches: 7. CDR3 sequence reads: CATRVDRVGNQPQHF. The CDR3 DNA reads TGTGCCACCAGAGTCGACAGGGTTGGCAATCAGCCCCAGCATTTT.

CDR3 nucleotide sequence: TGTGCCAGCAGCTCATTGACAGGGTCAGGGTCTGGGGCCAACGTCCTGACTTTC. Protein sequence: CASSSLTGSGSGANVLTF. V usage is TRBV7-9 and J usage is TRBJ2-6; TRBD1 aligns across 7 bases. V shed 4 bases, J shed 1 base, and the junction held 10 bases outside the gene matches. The germline gives CDR1 SEHNR, CDR2 FQNEAQ (reference sequence). The CDR3 consists of 18 residues.

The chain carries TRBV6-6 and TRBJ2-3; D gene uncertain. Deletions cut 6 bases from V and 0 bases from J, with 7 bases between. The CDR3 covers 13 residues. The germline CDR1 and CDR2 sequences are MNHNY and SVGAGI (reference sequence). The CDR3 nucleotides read TGTGCCAGCAGGGCCAGAAGCACAGATACGCAGTATTTT. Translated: CASRARSTDTQYF.

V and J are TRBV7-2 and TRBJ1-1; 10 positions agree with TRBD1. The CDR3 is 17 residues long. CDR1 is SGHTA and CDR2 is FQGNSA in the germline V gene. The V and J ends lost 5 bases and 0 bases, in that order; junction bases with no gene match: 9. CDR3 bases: TGTGCCAGCAGCCCCCCGACAGGGGGCGGGATGAACACTGAAGCTTTCTTT. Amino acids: CASSPPTGGGMNTEAFF.

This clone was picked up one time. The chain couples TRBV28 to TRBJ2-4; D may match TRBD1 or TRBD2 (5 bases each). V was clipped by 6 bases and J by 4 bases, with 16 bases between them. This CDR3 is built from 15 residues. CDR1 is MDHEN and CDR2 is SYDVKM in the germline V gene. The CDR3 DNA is TGTGCCAGCAGGAAGCAAGGGGACGTTAAAAACATTCAGTACTTC. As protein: CASRKQGDVKNIQYF.

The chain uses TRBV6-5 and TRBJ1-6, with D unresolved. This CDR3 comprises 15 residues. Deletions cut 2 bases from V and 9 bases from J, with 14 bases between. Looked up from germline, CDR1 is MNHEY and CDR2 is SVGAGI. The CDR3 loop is CASSYSTEEGSPLHF. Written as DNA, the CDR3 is TGTGCCAGCAGTTACAGTACAGAGGAGGGTTCACCCCTCCACTTT.

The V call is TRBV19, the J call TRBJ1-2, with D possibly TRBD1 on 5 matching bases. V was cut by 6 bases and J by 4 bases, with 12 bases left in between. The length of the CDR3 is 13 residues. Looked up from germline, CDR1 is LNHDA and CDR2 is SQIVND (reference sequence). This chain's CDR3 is CASSPGQTYGYTF. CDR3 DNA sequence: TGTGCCAGTAGCCCGGGGCAGACCTATGGCTACACCTTC.